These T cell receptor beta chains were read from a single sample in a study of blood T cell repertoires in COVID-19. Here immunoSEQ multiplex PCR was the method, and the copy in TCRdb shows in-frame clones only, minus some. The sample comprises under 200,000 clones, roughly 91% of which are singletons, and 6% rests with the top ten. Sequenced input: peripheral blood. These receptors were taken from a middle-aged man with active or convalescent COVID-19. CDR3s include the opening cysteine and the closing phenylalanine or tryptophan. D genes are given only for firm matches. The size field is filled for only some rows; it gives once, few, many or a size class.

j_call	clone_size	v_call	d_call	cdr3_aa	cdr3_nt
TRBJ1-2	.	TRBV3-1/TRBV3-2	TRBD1	CASSRQGTNYGYTF	TGTGCCAGCAGCCGACAGGGAACTAACTATGGCTACACCTTC
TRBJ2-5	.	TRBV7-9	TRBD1	CASSLEDRAETQYF	TGTGCCAGCAGCTTAGAAGACAGGGCGGAGACCCAGTACTTC
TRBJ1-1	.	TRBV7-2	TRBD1	CASSLGQGLAAFF	TGTGCCAGCAGCCTCGGACAGGGGTTGGCAGCTTTCTTT
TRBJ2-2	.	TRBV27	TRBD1	CASSLRNYGTANTGELFF	TGTGCCAGCAGTTTAAGAAACTACGGGACAGCGAACACCGGGGAGCTGTTTTTT
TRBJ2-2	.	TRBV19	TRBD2	CASSIKLAGGTGELFF	TGTGCCAGTAGTATAAAACTAGCGGGGGGGACCGGGGAGCTGTTTTTT
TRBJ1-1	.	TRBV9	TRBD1	CASSGGTGPNTEAFF	TGTGCCAGCAGCGGGGGGACAGGGCCCAACACTGAAGCTTTCTTT
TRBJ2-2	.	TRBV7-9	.	CASSLALGPVGELFF	TGTGCCAGCAGCTTAGCTCTGGGGCCTGTCGGGGAGCTGTTTTTT
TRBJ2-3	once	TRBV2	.	CASSYRGGDTQYF	TGTGCCAGCAGCTACAGGGGGGGGGATACGCAGTATTTT
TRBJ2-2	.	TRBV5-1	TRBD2	CASGGLAVPGELFF	TGCGCCAGTGGGGGACTAGCGGTCCCCGGGGAGCTGTTTTTT
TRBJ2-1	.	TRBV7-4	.	CASSLSSCNEQFF	TGTGCCAGCAGCTTGTCTAGCTGCAATGAGCAGTTCTTC
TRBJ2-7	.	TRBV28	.	CASVGAAYEQYF	TGTGCCTCTGTGGGGGCAGCGTACGAGCAGTACTTC
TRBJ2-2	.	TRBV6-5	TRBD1	CASRGDRGWTGELFF	TGTGCCAGCAGGGGGGACAGGGGGTGGACCGGGGAGCTGTTTTTT
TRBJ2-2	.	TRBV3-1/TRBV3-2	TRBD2	CASSQEGLGANTGELFF	TGTGCCAGCAGCCAAGAGGGACTAGGGGCCAACACCGGGGAGCTGTTTTTT
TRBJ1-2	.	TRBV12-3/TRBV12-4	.	CASSDGGWYGYTF	TGTGCCAGCAGTGACGGGGGGTGGTATGGCTACACCTTC
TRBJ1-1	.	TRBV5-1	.	CASSLGAGVNTEAFF	TGCGCCAGCAGCTTGGGGGCAGGGGTGAACACTGAAGCTTTCTTT
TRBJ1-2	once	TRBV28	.	CASSSQQGYGYTF	TGTGCCAGCAGTTCCCAGCAGGGATATGGCTACACCTTC
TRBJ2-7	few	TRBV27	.	CASSLFAGAYEQYF	TGTGCCAGCAGTTTATTCGCAGGCGCCTACGAGCAGTACTTC
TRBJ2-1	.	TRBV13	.	CASSLGGGTSWNEQFF	TGTGCCAGCAGCTTAGGTGGGGGGACCTCTTGGAATGAGCAGTTCTTC
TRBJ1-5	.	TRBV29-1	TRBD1	CSVGGQGSQPQHF	TGCAGCGTCGGGGGACAGGGGAGTCAGCCCCAGCATTTT
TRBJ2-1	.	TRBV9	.	CASSVSVPPNEQFF	TGTGCCAGCAGCGTATCAGTGCCCCCGAATGAGCAGTTCTTC
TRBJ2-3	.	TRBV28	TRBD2	CASLDSSGRAGTDTQYF	TGTGCCAGCTTAGATAGTAGCGGGAGGGCCGGCACAGATACGCAGTATTTT
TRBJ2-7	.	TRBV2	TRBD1	CASTRDSIYEQYF	TGTGCCAGCACCCGGGACAGTATCTACGAGCAGTACTTC
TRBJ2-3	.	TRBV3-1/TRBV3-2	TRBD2	CASSQDGGRASTDTQYF	TGTGCCAGCAGCCAAGATGGGGGGAGGGCTAGCACAGATACGCAGTATTTT
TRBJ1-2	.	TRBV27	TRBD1	CASRPPRGQGAYGYTF	TGTGCCAGCAGGCCTCCCCGGGGACAGGGGGCATACGGCTACACCTTC
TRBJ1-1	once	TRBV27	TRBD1	CASSLSWRGPTEAFF	TGTGCCAGCAGTTTATCATGGAGGGGGCCGACTGAAGCTTTCTTT
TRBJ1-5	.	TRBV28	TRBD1	CASSSGQGKNQPQHF	TGTGCCAGCAGCAGTGGACAGGGCAAGAATCAGCCCCAGCATTTT
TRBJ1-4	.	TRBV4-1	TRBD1	CASSLEPGQGAWKLFF	TGCGCCAGCAGCCTAGAACCGGGACAGGGGGCTTGGAAACTGTTTTTT
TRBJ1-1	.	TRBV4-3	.	CASSQAHTGDTEAFF	TGCGCCAGCAGCCAGGCCCATACGGGTGACACTGAAGCTTTCTTT
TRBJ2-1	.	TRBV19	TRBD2	CASSIEAGGNNEQFF	TGTGCCAGTAGTATAGAAGCGGGAGGAAACAATGAGCAGTTCTTC
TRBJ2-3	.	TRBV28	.	CASSLFASAEDSTDTQYF	TGTGCCAGCAGTTTATTTGCTAGCGCTGAAGATAGCACAGATACGCAGTATTTT
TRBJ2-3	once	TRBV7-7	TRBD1	CASSLLGTGGGTDTQYF	TGTGCCAGCAGCTTGTTGGGGACAGGGGGAGGCACAGATACGCAGTATTTT
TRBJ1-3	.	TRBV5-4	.	CASSDPKLGNTIYF	TGTGCCAGCAGCGATCCGAAGCTCGGAAACACCATATATTTT
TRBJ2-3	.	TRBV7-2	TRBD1	CASSPSRQGSTDTQYF	TGTGCCAGCAGCCCCAGTCGACAGGGGAGCACAGATACGCAGTATTTT
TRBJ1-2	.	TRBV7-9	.	CASGQNNYGYTF	TGTGCCAGCGGACAGAATAACTATGGCTACACCTTC
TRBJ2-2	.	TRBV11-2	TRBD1	CASSSYRGTGELFF	TGTGCCAGCAGCTCCTACAGGGGCACCGGGGAGCTGTTTTTT
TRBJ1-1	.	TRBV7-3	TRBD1	CASSRQGSTEAFF	TGTGCCAGCAGCCGACAGGGGTCGACTGAAGCTTTCTTT
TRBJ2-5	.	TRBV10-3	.	CAISGLQETQYF	TGTGCCATCAGTGGACTGCAAGAGACCCAGTACTTC
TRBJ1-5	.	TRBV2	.	CASSPSTEYSNQPQHF	TGTGCCAGCAGTCCTTCGACAGAGTATAGCAATCAGCCCCAGCATTTT
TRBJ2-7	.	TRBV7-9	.	CASSYDSRSYEQYF	TGTGCCAGCAGTTACGACAGCCGCTCCTACGAGCAGTACTTC
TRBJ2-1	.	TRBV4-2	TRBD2	CASSPRTSGINNEQFF	TGTGCCAGCAGCCCCCGGACTAGCGGTATTAACAATGAGCAGTTCTTC
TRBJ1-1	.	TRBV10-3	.	CAISDGTAKNTEAFF	TGTGCCATCAGTGACGGTACAGCCAAGAACACTGAAGCTTTCTTT
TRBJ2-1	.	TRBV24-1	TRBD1	CATSDPRTGNEQFF	TGTGCCACCAGTGATCCTCGGACAGGGAATGAGCAGTTCTTC
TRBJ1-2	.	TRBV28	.	CASSPDSFYGYTF	TGTGCCAGCAGTCCCGACAGTTTCTATGGCTACACCTTC
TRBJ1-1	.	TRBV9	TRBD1	CASSVEGTGDAEAFF	TGTGCCAGCAGCGTAGAAGGGACAGGGGACGCTGAAGCTTTCTTT
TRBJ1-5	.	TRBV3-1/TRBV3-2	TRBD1	CASSQGTGDQPQHF	TGTGCCAGCAGCCAAGGGACAGGGGACCAGCCCCAGCATTTT
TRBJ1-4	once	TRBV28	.	CASSLRGGTNEKLFF	TGTGCCAGCAGTCTAAGGGGGGGCACTAATGAAAAACTGTTTTTT
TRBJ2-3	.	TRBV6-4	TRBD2	CASSVSGGGPLDTQYF	TGTGCCAGCAGTGTGAGTGGCGGGGGGCCGCTGGATACGCAGTATTTT
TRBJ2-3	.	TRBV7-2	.	CASSTLTSTDTQYF	TGTGCCAGCAGCACCCTAACTAGCACAGATACGCAGTATTTT
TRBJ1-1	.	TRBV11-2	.	CASSRGWVTEAFF	TGTGCCAGCAGCCGGGGGTGGGTCACTGAAGCTTTCTTT
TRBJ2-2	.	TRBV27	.	CASSLAGRTGELFF	TGTGCCAGCAGTTTGGCAGGGCGCACCGGGGAGCTGTTTTTT
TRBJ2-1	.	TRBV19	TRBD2	CASSMGLAGGDNEQFF	TGTGCCAGTAGTATGGGACTAGCGGGAGGCGACAATGAGCAGTTCTTC
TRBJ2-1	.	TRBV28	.	CASSPNYNEQFF	TGTGCCAGCAGTCCCAACTACAATGAGCAGTTCTTC
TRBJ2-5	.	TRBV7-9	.	CASSLGSGVEETQYF	TGTGCCAGCAGCTTAGGTTCGGGGGTAGAAGAGACCCAGTACTTC
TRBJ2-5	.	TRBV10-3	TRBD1	CAISESGTGQETQYF	TGTGCCATCAGTGAATCCGGGACAGGCCAAGAGACCCAGTACTTC
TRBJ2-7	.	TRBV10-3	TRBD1	CAISGDSGKYEQYF	TGTGCCATCAGTGGGGACAGCGGCAAGTACGAGCAGTACTTC
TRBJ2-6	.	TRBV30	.	CAWSVLPGSVLTF	TGTGCCTGGAGTGTACTTCCGGGTTCCGTCCTGACTTTC
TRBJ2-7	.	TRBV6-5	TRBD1	CASKDRTFSYEQYF	TGTGCCAGCAAGGACAGGACCTTCTCCTACGAGCAGTACTTC
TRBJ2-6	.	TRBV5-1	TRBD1	CASSWAQGAYSGANVLTF	TGCGCCAGCAGCTGGGCCCAGGGGGCCTACTCTGGGGCCAACGTCCTGACTTTC
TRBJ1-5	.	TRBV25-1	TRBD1	CASSGRGQGNQPQHF	TGTGCCAGCAGTGGCAGGGGGCAAGGCAATCAGCCCCAGCATTTT